The 14 T cell receptor beta chains presented below share a single source sample, sequenced in a study of OX40 agonist ivuxolimab in advanced cancers. Profiled with immunoSEQ multiplex PCR; TCRdb holds only in-frame clones, not every one. The sample holds 100,000 to 120,000 clones, approximately 89% seen once. The sequencing here drew on CD4+ or CD8+ T cells sorted from blood, taken in a trial of the OX40 agonist ivuxolimab. These receptors were taken from an adult with an advanced solid tumor such as melanoma, head and neck, liver or kidney cancer.

The rearrangement uses TRBV4-3 and TRBJ2-7; D is unresolved. Per germline, CDR1 LGHNA and CDR2 YSLEER. Trimming shortened V by 6 bases and J by 3 bases, and 12 bases separated the two germline ends. The CDR3 is 13 residues long. The CDR3 loop reads CASSLARNYEQYF. Here the CDR3 DNA reads TGCGCCAGCAGTTTGGCCAGGAACTACGAGCAGTACTTC.

The chain uses TRBV19 and TRBJ2-7; weak D call: TRBD1 (5 bases). The germline V gene has CDR1 LNHDA and CDR2 SQIVND (reference sequence). Trimming stripped 1 base from V and 0 bases from J, with 22 bases between. This CDR3 has 19 residues. This chain's CDR3 is CASSIGQGNFAPGSYEQYF. The CDR3 bases are TGTGCCAGTAGTATAGGGCAGGGTAATTTCGCCCCCGGCTCCTACGAGCAGTACTTC.

The V and J genes are TRBV28 and TRBJ2-7; D gene ambiguous. This CDR3 region has 13 residues. Per the germline V gene, CDR1 is MDHEN and CDR2 is SYDVKM. Here the CDR3 reads CAALRKGLYEQYF. In DNA, the CDR3 is TGTGCAGCTCTTCGGAAGGGTTTATACGAGCAGTACTTC.

V is TRBV5-1 and J is TRBJ2-2, with 8 bases lining up with TRBD1. The CDR3 has 16 residues. With 6 bases clipped from V and 5 bases from J, the junction kept 12 bases outside the gene matches. CDR1 SGHRS and CDR2 YFSETQ come from the germline V gene. The CDR3 nucleotides are TGCGCCAGCACCGATGTAGACAGGGGTGAAACCGGGGAGCTGTTTTTT. The encoded protein is CASTDVDRGETGELFF.

V is TRBV2 and J is TRBJ2-7; possibly TRBD1 or TRBD2 for D (5 bases each). Germline V CDR1 and CDR2: SNHLY, FYNNEI. The CDR3 contains 14 residues. Trimming took 4 bases from V and 4 from J, leaving 14 bases between them. The CDR3 bases are TGTGCCAGCAGTGCCCAAGGGGACGGTTACGAGCAGTACTTC. It codes for CASSAQGDGYEQYF.

The rearrangement links TRBV15 to TRBJ1-3; D is possibly TRBD1 (6 bases). Per the germline V gene, CDR1 is LNHNV and CDR2 is YYDKDF (reference sequence). The CDR3 consists of 16 residues. V was trimmed by 1 base and J by 1 base, leaving 11 bases between them. CDR3 coding DNA: TGTGCCACCAGCAGAGGTACTACAGGGTCTGGAAACACCATATATTTT. This gives the protein CATSRGTTGSGNTIYF.

The chain couples TRBV5-1 to TRBJ2-2, with a possible D match to TRBD2 (6 bases). The V gene's germline CDR1 is SGHRS and CDR2 YFSETQ. The germline V and J ends were trimmed by 0 bases and 2 bases, with 11 bases remaining between them. The CDR3 contains 16 residues. The CDR3 sequence: CASSLGVAANTGELFF. The CDR3 bases are TGCGCCAGCAGCTTGGGGGTAGCGGCTAACACCGGGGAGCTGTTTTTT.

The genes are TRBV6-6 and TRBJ2-1; 10 bases match TRBD1. This CDR3 has 15 amino acids. Per the germline V gene, CDR1 is MNHNY and CDR2 is SVGAGI (reference sequence). Losses at the gene ends were 2 bases for V and 7 bases for J; bases not matched to a gene: 5. The CDR3 reads CASSYGTGVRNEQFF. CDR3 nucleotides: TGTGCCAGCAGTTACGGGACAGGGGTGAGAAATGAGCAGTTCTTC.

V is TRBV30 and J is TRBJ1-2; tentative D call: TRBD1 (5 bases). CDR1 is GTSNPN, CDR2 SVGIG, per germline (reference sequence). The ends were cut back, 1 base at V and 4 bases at J, with 10 bases in the middle. This CDR3 has 13 residues. The CDR3 coding sequence is TGTGCCTGGAGTGCAGGGTTTAGCTATGGCTACACCTTC. Encoded protein: CAWSAGFSYGYTF.

This clone was seen just once. This chain joins TRBV10-3 and TRBJ2-3, with 10 bases aligning to TRBD2. From germline, CDR1 is ENHRY and CDR2 SYGVKD. The CDR3 is made up of 15 amino acids. Trimming removed 6 bases from V and 4 bases from J; junction bases left unmatched: 7. CDR3 nucleotide sequence: TGTGCCATCAGCGCTAGCGGGAGCAGATCAGATACGCAGTATTTT. It codes for CAISASGSRSDTQYF.

V is TRBV5-1 and J is TRBJ1-4; D gene unclear. The CDR3 contains 13 residues. Germline V gene sequence: CDR1 SGHRS, CDR2 YFSETQ. V was shortened by 1 base and J by 5 bases, with 6 bases between the two germline ends. Here the CDR3 DNA reads TGCGCCAGCAGCTTGCAAGGGAATGAAAAACTGTTTTTT. Residues: CASSLQGNEKLFF.

The chain uses TRBV7-9 and TRBJ1-3, with D possibly being TRBD1 (6 bases). CDR1 and CDR2 from the germline V gene are SEHNR and FQNEAQ (reference sequence). Trimming removed 6 bases from V and 0 bases from J, with 15 bases in between. The CDR3 loop spans 16 amino acids. CDR3 sequence (DNA): TGTGCCAGCAGTAGTTCGACAGGCCTCTCTGGAAACACCATATATTTT. Translated: CASSSSTGLSGNTIYF.

V gene TRBV6-1 combines with J gene TRBJ1-1; the D gene is possibly TRBD1 (5 bases). The CDR3 covers 12 residues. The V and J ends lost 7 bases and 7 bases respectively, with 13 bases between them. Germline V lookup: CDR1 MNHNS, CDR2 SASEGT. In nucleotides, the CDR3 is TGTGCCAGCACCCACCGGGGGATTGAAGCTTTCTTT. This encodes CASTHRGIEAFF.

About this clone: Here the CDR3 omits its conserved ending phenylalanine or tryptophan, so a read error is the likely source. It is unclear where the CDR3 begins or ends on the DNA, so no DNA is shown, and the CDR3 is as TCRdb lists it. The chain joins TRBV19 to TRBJ2-7; TRBD2, the table's D call, was not compared with the DNA. Germline assignment: CDR1 LNHDA and CDR2 SQIVND (reference sequence). The CDR3 spans 11 residues, counting both ends. CDR3 amino acids: CASIRLAGVWI.